This is a list of T cell receptor beta chains from one sample in a study of T cell responses to AZD1222 COVID-19 vaccine. Clones were read by immunoSEQ multiplex PCR, and TCRdb kept only the in-frame ones, dropping some. The sample contains about 140,000 clones, about 87% of which appear only once. This specimen consisted of peripheral blood, obtained on day 0 of AZD1222 vaccination. The receptors were gathered from an adult in good health. Each CDR3 is given with its conserved first and last residue. D genes are given only for firm matches. Clone sizes are given selectively: once, few, many, or a class where the clone is expanded.

size	V	J	D	length	DNA	CDR3
NA	TRBV14	TRBJ2-2	NA	14	TGTGCCAGCAGCCAATACAGGTTCGGCGGGGAGCTGTTTTTT	CASSQYRFGGELFF
NA	TRBV11-3	TRBJ2-3	TRBD1	16	TGTGCCAGCAGCTTAGGTGCAGGGGGTCGAACAGATACGCAGTATTTT	CASSLGAGGRTDTQYF
NA	TRBV19	TRBJ1-5	NA	14	TGTGCCAGTAGCCATGACAAGAGCGGTCAGCCCCAGCATTTT	CASSHDKSGQPQHF
NA	TRBV7-9	TRBJ2-7	NA	14	TGTGCCAGCAGCCCGTCAACTTCCAGCTACGAGCAGTACTTC	CASSPSTSSYEQYF
once	TRBV4-3	TRBJ2-1	TRBD2	19	TGCGCCAGCAGCCAAGAATGGGGACTAGCGGGAAAGGGGTACAATGAGCAGTTCTTC	CASSQEWGLAGKGYNEQFF
few	TRBV27	TRBJ2-1	TRBD2	17	TGTGCCAGCAGCGCGGGGCTAGCGGGAGTCTCTCGGAATGAGCAGTTCTTC	CASSAGLAGVSRNEQFF
NA	TRBV12-3/TRBV12-4	TRBJ1-1	NA	12	TGTGCGTGTGGGCGAAGGAGCCGTGAAGCTTTCTTT	CACGRRSREAFF
NA	TRBV12-3/TRBV12-4	TRBJ1-1	TRBD1	12	TGTGCCAGCAACCTCAGGGGGACTGAAGCTTTCTTT	CASNLRGTEAFF
NA	TRBV3-1/TRBV3-2	TRBJ2-3	TRBD1	18	TGTGCCAGCAGCCACCGCCTCCGACAGGGGTCTAGCACAGATACGCAGTATTTT	CASSHRLRQGSSTDTQYF
once	TRBV5-3	TRBJ1-4	TRBD1	18	TGTGCCAGAATCTGGCCCTACTTCCGGGACAGGCTGAGGGAAAAACTGTTTTTT	CARIWPYFRDRLREKLFF
NA	TRBV6-5	TRBJ1-2	TRBD1	13	TGTGCCAGCACCGCGACAGGGAACTATGGCTACACCTTC	CASTATGNYGYTF
NA	TRBV9	TRBJ1-3	NA	16	TGTGCCAGCAGCGGCGCATCTGGGGTATCCGGAAACACCATATATTTT	CASSGASGVSGNTIYF
NA	TRBV5-1	TRBJ1-3	NA	15	TGCGCCAGCAGCTTGGGCCGGATCTCTGGAAACACCATATATTTT	CASSLGRISGNTIYF
NA	TRBV11-1	TRBJ2-1	NA	14	TGTGCCAGCAGCTCCCAAGGGGGTAAACATGAGCAGTTCTTC	CASSSQGGKHEQFF
NA	TRBV6-1	TRBJ1-5	NA	16	TGTGCCAGCAGTGAAGCGTTGGGGGGATGGGGTCAGCCCCAGCATTTT	CASSEALGGWGQPQHF
NA	TRBV19	TRBJ1-6	NA	15	TGTGCCAGTAGTTTACGACATTCCTATAATTCACCCCTCCACTTT	CASSLRHSYNSPLHF
NA	TRBV5-1	TRBJ2-2	NA	14	TGCGCCAGCAGCGTCCAGGGGAACACCGGGGAGCTGTTTTTT	CASSVQGNTGELFF